The present T cell receptor beta chain was sequenced within a study of CD8 T cells in Susac syndrome. Sequencing of TCR beta was undertaken in CD8+ and CD4+ T cells derived from blood. Control patients had untreated stable or active relapsing-remitting multiple sclerosis by revised McDonald criteria. It was negative isolation that provided the CD8+ and CD4+ T cells, whereas TEMRA cells were enriched by FACS. Germline CDR1 and CDR2: SQVTM and ANQGSEA. The CDR3 runs 15 residues. Between the trimmed V and J ends, which lost 7 bases and 0 bases, there was a span of 15 bases. After extraction with the RNeasy kit, 0.5 to 1 ug of the RNA was reverse transcribed using random hexamers. The method of amplification for TCR beta CDR3 was immunoSEQ multiplex PCR, covering 54 Vbeta and 13 Jbeta. TCRdb re-called the immunoSEQ multiplex PCR reads through MiXCR, storing one row per CDR3 protein. Seen here are some 120,000 distinct CDR3 sequences, about 93% observed once, and the top ten hold 0.24%.

The sample comprised CD8+ T cells from PBMCs. This receptor was obtained from a human donor with multiple sclerosis. The chain carries TRBV29-1 and TRBJ2-2; TRBD2 is a possible D gene (6 bases). The CDR3 DNA reads TGCAGCGCCAGGGAGGACAACGCGAACACCGGGGAGCTGTTTTTT. Its translation is CSAREDNANTGELFF.